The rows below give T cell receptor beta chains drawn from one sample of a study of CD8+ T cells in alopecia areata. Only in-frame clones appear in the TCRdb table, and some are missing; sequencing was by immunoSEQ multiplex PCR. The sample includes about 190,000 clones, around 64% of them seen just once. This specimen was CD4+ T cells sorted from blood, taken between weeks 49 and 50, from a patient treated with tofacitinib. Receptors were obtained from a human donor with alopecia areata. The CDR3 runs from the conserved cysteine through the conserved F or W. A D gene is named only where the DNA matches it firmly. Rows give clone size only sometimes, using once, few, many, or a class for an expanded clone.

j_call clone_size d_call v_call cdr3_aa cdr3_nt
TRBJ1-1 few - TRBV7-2 CLTDRMNTEAFF TGTTTAACCGACCGAATGAACACTGAAGCTTTCTTT
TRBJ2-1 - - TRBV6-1 CASSPPGTRDEQFF TGTGCCAGCAGTCCCCCCGGGACCCGGGATGAGCAGTTCTTC
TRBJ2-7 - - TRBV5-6 CASSTGQAGEQYF TGTGCCAGCAGCACCGGACAGGCGGGGGAGCAGTACTTC
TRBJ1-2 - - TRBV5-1 CASGNPNYGYTF TGCGCCAGCGGAAACCCAAACTATGGCTACACCTTC
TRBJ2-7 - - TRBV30 CAWSVQTALQYF TGTGCCTGGAGTGTACAGACAGCCCTACAGTACTTC
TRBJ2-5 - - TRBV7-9 CASSSLSGSETQYF TGTGCCAGCAGCTCACTTAGCGGCTCTGAGACCCAGTACTTC
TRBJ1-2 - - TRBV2 CASSENGASYGYTF TGTGCCAGCAGTGAAAATGGAGCCAGCTATGGCTACACCTTC
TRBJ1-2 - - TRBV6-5 CASSGDGGNYGYTF TGTGCCAGCAGTGGTGACGGGGGGAACTATGGCTACACCTTC
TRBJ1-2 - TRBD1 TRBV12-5 CASGLTGAGGYTF TGTGCTAGTGGTTTAACAGGGGCGGGTGGCTACACCTTC
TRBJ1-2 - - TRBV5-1 CASSLDRNYGYTF TGCGCCAGCAGCTTGGACAGAAACTATGGCTACACCTTC
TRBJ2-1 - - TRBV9 CASSPRDKNNEQFF TGTGCCAGCAGCCCCCGGGACAAGAACAATGAGCAGTTCTTC
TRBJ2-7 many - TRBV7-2 CASKPGTAEWEQYF TGTGCCAGCAAACCCGGGACCGCCGAGTGGGAGCAGTACTTC
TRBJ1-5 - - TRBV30 CAWSGGDNQPQHF TGTGCTTGGTCAGGAGGGGACAATCAGCCCCAGCATTTT
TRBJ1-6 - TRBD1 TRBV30 CAWRTGGLSSYNSPLHF TGTGCCTGGAGAACAGGGGGCTTAAGCTCCTATAATTCACCCCTCCACTTT
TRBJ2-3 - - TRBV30 CAWSTMADTQYF TGTGCCTGGAGCACGATGGCAGATACGCAGTATTTT
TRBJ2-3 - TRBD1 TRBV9 CASSVTGGPPTDTQYF TGTGCCAGCAGCGTCACAGGGGGCCCCCCCACAGATACGCAGTATTTT
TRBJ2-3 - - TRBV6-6 CASSSLWEDTQYF TGTGCCAGCAGTTCCCTGTGGGAAGATACGCAGTATTTT
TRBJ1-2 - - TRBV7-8 CASSFGTLGVKNGYTF TGTGCCAGCAGCTTCGGAACCTTAGGGGTGAAGAATGGCTACACCTTC
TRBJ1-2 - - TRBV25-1 CASSEQGVGYTF TGTGCCAGCAGTGAACAAGGGGTCGGCTACACCTTC
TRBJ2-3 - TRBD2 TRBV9 CASSVRTSGDGAGTDTQYF TGTGCCAGCAGCGTCCGGACTAGCGGGGATGGGGCGGGCACAGATACGCAGTATTTT
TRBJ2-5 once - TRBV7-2 CASSGTGVQTQYF TGTGCCAGCAGCGGGACGGGGGTCCAGACCCAGTACTTC
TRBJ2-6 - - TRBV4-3 CASSQEGSGANVLTF TGCGCCAGCAGCCAAGAGGGATCTGGGGCCAACGTCCTGACTTTC
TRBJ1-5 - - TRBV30 CAWSVRGIREPQHF TGTGCCTGGAGTGTACGGGGGATCAGGGAGCCCCAGCATTTT
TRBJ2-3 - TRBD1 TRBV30 CAWRRGGEDTQYF TGTGCCTGGAGAAGAGGGGGCGAGGATACGCAGTATTTT
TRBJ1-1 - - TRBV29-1 CSVEVLQGFGTEAFF TGCAGCGTTGAAGTCCTCCAGGGTTTCGGCACTGAAGCTTTCTTT
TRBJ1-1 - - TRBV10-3 CAITTTGNEAFF TGTGCCATCACTACTACAGGGAATGAAGCTTTCTTT
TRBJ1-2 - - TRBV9 CASSPRDTNNYGYTF TGTGCCAGCAGCCCCCGGGACACGAATAACTATGGCTACACCTTC
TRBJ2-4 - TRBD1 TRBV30 CAWTGQAGNIQYF TGTGCCTGGACAGGACAGGCGGGAAACATTCAGTACTTC
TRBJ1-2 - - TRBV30 CASKDDNYGYTF TGTGCCTCTAAGGACGATAACTATGGCTACACCTTC
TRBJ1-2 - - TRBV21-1 CASSKGPSLNYGYTF TGTGCCAGCAGCAAAGGCCCTTCACTAAACTATGGCTACACCTTC
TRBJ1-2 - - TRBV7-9 CASSLQGKGYTF TGTGCCAGCAGCTTACAGGGAAAAGGCTACACCTTC
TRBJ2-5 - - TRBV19 CASMYSGGYQETQYF TGTGCCAGTATGTACTCGGGGGGCTACCAAGAGACCCAGTACTTC
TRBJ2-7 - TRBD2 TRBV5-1 CASSHLIGGGYEQYF TGCGCCAGCAGCCACCTCATCGGCGGGGGTTACGAGCAGTACTTC
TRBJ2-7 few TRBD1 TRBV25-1 CASSEYGTGFNEQYF TGTGCCAGCAGTGAATATGGGACAGGGTTCAACGAGCAGTACTTC
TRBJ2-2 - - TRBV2 CASSEVRVGTGELFF TGTGCCAGCAGTGAAGTGCGGGTGGGCACCGGGGAGCTGTTTTTT
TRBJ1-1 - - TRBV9 CASEATPNTEAFF TGTGCCAGCGAGGCAACCCCGAACACTGAAGCTTTCTTT
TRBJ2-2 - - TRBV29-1 CSVSRNTGELFF TGCAGCGTTAGTAGGAACACCGGGGAGCTGTTTTTT
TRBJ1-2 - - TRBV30 CAYGSGSNYGYTF TGTGCCTACGGATCAGGGAGTAACTATGGCTACACCTTC
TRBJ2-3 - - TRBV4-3 CASNQARSDTQYF TGCGCCAGCAACCAAGCCCGCTCGGATACGCAGTATTTT
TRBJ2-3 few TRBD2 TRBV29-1 CSVLPSGDKTDTQYF TGCAGCGTTCTCCCTAGCGGGGATAAGACAGATACGCAGTATTTT
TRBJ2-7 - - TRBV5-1 CASSITGSSYEQYF TGCGCCAGCAGCATCACAGGGAGCTCCTACGAGCAGTACTTC
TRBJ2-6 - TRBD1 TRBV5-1 CASSPETGGRRANVLTF TGCGCCAGCAGCCCTGAGACAGGGGGCAGGAGGGCCAACGTCCTGACTTTC
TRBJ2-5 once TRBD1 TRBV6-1 CASSANAVGTGETQYF TGTGCCAGCAGTGCAAATGCGGTGGGGACAGGGGAGACCCAGTACTTC
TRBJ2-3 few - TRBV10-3 CAINRDGTDTQYF TGTGCCATCAACCGGGACGGCACAGATACGCAGTATTTT
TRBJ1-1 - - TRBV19 CASSILQGFSAFF TGTGCCAGTAGTATTCTTCAGGGGTTCTCGGCTTTCTTT
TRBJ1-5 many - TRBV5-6 CASSLWGPGQPQHF TGTGCCAGCAGCTTGTGGGGTCCGGGTCAGCCCCAGCATTTT